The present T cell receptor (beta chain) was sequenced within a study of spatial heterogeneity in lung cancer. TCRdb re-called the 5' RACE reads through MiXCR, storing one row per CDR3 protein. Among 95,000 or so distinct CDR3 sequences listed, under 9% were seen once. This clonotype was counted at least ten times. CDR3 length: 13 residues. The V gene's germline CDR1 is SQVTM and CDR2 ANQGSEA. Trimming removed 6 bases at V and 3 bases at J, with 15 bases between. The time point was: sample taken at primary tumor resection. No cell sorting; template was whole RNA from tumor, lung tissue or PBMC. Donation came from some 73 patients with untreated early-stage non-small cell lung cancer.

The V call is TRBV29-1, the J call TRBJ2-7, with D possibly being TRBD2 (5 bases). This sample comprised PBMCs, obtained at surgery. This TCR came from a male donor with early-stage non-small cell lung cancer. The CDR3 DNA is TGCAGCGTAACCGAAGGAGGTTACTACGAGCAGTACTTC. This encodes CSVTEGGYYEQYF.